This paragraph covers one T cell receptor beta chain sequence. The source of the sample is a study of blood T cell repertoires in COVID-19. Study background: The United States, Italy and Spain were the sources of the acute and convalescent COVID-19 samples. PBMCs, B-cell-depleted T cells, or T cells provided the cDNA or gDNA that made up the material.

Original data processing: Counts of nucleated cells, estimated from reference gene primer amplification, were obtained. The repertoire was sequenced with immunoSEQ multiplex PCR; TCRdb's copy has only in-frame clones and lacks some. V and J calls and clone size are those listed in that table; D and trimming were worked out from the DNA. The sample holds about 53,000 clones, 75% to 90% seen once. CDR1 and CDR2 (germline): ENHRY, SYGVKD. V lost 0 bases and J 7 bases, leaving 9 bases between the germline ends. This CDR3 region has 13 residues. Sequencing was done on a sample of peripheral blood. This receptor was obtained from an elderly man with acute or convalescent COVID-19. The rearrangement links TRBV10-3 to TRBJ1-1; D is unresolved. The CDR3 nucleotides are TGTGCCATCAGTGAGTCCCCACAGTTTGAAGCTTTCTTT. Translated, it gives CAISESPQFEAFF.